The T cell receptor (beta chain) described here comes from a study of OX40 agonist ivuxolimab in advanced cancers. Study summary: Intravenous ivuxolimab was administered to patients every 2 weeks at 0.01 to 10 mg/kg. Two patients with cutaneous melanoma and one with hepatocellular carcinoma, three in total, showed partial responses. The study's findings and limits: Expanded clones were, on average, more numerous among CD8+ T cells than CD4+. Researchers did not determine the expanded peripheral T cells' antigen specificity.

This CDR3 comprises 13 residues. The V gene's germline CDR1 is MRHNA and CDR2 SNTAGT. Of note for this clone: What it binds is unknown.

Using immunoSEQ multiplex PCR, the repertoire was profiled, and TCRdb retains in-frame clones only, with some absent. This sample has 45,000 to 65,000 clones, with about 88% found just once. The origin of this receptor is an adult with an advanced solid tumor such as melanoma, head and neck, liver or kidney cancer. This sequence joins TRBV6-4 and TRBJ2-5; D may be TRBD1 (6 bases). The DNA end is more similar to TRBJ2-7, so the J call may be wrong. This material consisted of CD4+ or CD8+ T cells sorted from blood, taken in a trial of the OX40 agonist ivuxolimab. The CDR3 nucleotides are TGTGCCAGGCACTTCAGGGGCGACTACGAGCAGTACTTC. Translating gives CARHFRGDYEQYF.